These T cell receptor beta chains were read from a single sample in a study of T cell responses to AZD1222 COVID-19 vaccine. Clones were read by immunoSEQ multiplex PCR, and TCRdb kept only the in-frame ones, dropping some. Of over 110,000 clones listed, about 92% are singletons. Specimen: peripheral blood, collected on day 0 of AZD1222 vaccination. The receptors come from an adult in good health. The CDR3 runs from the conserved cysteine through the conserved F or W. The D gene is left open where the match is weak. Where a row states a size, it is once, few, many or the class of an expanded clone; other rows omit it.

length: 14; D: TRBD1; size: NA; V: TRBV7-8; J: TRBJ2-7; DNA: TGTGCCAGCAGCTTAGGGGGACAGGAGTACGAGCAGTACTTC; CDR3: CASSLGGQEYEQYF
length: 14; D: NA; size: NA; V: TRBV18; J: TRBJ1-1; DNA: TGTGCCAGCTCACCAGGGCTTTTGAACACTGAAGCTTTCTTT; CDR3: CASSPGLLNTEAFF
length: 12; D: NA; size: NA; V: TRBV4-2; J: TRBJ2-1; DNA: TGTGCCAGCACTGTCGGGGGCAATGAGCAGTTCTTC; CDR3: CASTVGGNEQFF
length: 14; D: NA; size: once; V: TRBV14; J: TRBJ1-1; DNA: TGTGCCAGCAGCCCCTGGGGACGGAACACTGAAGCTTTCTTT; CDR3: CASSPWGRNTEAFF
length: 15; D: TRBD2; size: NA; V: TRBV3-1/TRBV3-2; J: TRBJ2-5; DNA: TGTGCCAGCAGCCAACTAGCGGGGGGCCAAGAGACCCAGTACTTC; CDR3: CASSQLAGGQETQYF
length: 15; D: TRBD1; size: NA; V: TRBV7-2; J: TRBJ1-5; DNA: TGTGCCAGCAGTCGCGCACAGGGGGCCGGCCAGCCCCAGCATTTT; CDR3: CASSRAQGAGQPQHF
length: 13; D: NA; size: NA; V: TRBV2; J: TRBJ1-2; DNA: TGTGCCAGCAGTGACAACTTGGGCGGCGGCTACACCTTC; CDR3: CASSDNLGGGYTF
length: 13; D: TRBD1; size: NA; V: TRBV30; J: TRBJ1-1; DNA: TGTGCCTGGGAAACGACAGGGTCCAGTGAAGCTTTCTTT; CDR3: CAWETTGSSEAFF
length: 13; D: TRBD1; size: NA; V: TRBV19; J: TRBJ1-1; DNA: TGTGCCAGTAGTATCGGTTTGACAGGGGAAGCTTTCTTT; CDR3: CASSIGLTGEAFF
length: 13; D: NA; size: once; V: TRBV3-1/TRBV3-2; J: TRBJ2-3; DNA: TGTGCCAGCTCTCCTTTTGCTCGGGATACGCAGTATTTT; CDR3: CASSPFARDTQYF
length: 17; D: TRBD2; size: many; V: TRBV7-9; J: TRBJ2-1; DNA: TGTGCCAGCAGCTCGACTAGCGGACTTAGCTCCTACAATGAGCAGTTCTTC; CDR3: CASSSTSGLSSYNEQFF
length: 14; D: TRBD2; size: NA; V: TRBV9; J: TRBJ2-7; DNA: TGTGCCAGCAGCGAGCGGGGAAGCTCCTACGAGCAGTACTTC; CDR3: CASSERGSSYEQYF
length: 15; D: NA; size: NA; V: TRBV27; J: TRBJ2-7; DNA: TGTGCCAGCAGAGCACAGGGCCCCTTCTCCTACGAGCAGTACTTC; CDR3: CASRAQGPFSYEQYF
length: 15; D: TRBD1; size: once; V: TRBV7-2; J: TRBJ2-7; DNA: TGTGCCAGCAGCCAGAACCGGGACAGGACCTACGAGCAGTACTTC; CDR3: CASSQNRDRTYEQYF
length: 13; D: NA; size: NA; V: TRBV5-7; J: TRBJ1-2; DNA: TGTGCCAGCAGCTTGCACAAGTCTACGGGCTACACCTTC; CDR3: CASSLHKSTGYTF
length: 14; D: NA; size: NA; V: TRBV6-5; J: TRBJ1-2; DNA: TGTGCCAGCAGTAGTGGCACCTCCTCGAGGGGCTACACCTTC; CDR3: CASSSGTSSRGYTF
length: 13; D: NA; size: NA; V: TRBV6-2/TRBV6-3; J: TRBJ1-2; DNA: TGTGCCAGCAGCCAATCAGCTAACTATGGCTACACCTTC; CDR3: CASSQSANYGYTF
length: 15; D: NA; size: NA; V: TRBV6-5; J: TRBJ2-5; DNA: TGTGCCAGCAGTCCCACCGACAGTTACCAAGAGACCCAGTACTTC; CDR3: CASSPTDSYQETQYF